This T cell receptor (beta chain) was observed in a study of T cells in tuberculosis. Study at large: IGRA-negative adolescents, IGRA-positive adolescents with latent tuberculosis and adults with active tuberculosis formed this South African cohort.

Unsorted cryopreserved PBMC were sequenced, averaging approximately 100,000 T cells per clinical donor. Study-wide results and caveats: Samples were chosen by availability of cryopreserved specimens.

Repertoires were generated with immunoSEQ multiplex PCR, while TCRdb's copy carries only in-frame clones and drops some. The repertoire has over 40,000 clones, about 95% of them found once; the top ten carry 7% to 9%. For this clone: Its cognate antigen is unknown.

The sample consisted of PBMCs. The origin of this receptor is a donor aged 10 to 29 with latent tuberculosis or without tuberculosis infection.

The CDR3 DNA sequence: TGTGCCTGTGGGAGGAAGTCCCTCGGTGGGGCCAACGTCCTGACTTTC. Translating it yields CACGRKSLGGANVLTF. This sequence joins TRBV30 and TRBJ2-6; weak D call: TRBD2 (6 bases). Trimming cost V 6 bases and J 3 bases, with 18 bases left between them. CDR3 length: 16 amino acids. Germline V gives CDR1 GTSNPN, CDR2 SVGIG (reference sequence).